This TCR beta chain derives from a study of early T cells in non-severe SARS-CoV-2 infection. Overall study: It was bulk RNA from unsorted whole blood that was sequenced, and the chains were unpaired.

One entry per CDR3 protein results from TCRdb running MiXCR on the 5' RACE reads. This sample has 70,000 or so distinct CDR3 sequences, with roughly an eighth found just once. The CDR3 runs to 16 residues. Trimming shortened V by 3 bases and J by 3 bases, and 18 bases separated the two germline ends. Germline V gene data show CDR1 as KGHSH and CDR2 as LQKENI. This TCR came from an adult who was a healthcare worker with PCR-confirmed SARS-CoV-2 infection or an uninfected control (not recorded which). This rearrangement joins TRBV18 to TRBJ2-7; D may be TRBD2 (6 bases). Sample: whole blood. For the CDR3, the DNA is TGTGCCAGCTCACCGAAAGTTGCGGGGCACAACTACGAGCAGTACTTC. Translating gives CASSPKVAGHNYEQYF.